The clone carrying this T cell receptor beta chain was seen ten or more times. The sample is drawn from a study of low-dose radiotherapy and immunotherapy resistance in tumors. The wider study: Cyclophosphamide went in intravenously at 200 mg/m2 every two weeks, one day before radiation and immunotherapy.

Alpha- and beta-chain coverage of first-strand cDNA came from TRAV- and TRBV-specific primers. With a constant-region primer and a V-primer adapter, TCRs were subjected to 20 PCR cycles of amplification. TCRdb reprocessed the reads via MiXCR and lists one record per CDR3 protein. Of 60,000 or so distinct CDR3 sequences detected, 26% appear once; the ten largest clones hold roughly 7%. Germline values: CDR1 DFQATT, CDR2 SNEGSKA (reference sequence). This CDR3 comprises 12 residues. V was trimmed by 8 bases and J by 4 bases, leaving 15 bases between them. The time point here: before trial treatment. The V call is TRBV20-1, the J call TRBJ2-7; D is possibly TRBD2 (6 bases). This specimen consisted of PBMCs, obtained before treatment. This receptor was obtained from a male donor with rectosigmoid adenocarcinoma. The CDR3 spells CSPREYLYEQYF. The CDR3 DNA sequence: TGCAGTCCCCGGGAGTATCTGTACGAGCAGTACTTC.